A single sample gave rise to the 21 T cell receptor beta chains below, sequenced in a study of glioma-infiltrating T cells after dendritic cell vaccination. The assay was immunoSEQ multiplex PCR, and TCRdb's table has in-frame clones only and misses some. This table holds over 55,000 clones, about 86% found once. The sequencing used blood, collected before dendritic cell vaccination. The origin of the receptors is a human donor with glioblastoma.

This clone was recorded once. The genes are TRBV7-6 and TRBJ2-1, with TRBD1 matching 8 bases. Germline V gene sequence: CDR1 SGHVS, CDR2 FNYEAQ. Losses at the gene ends were 5 bases for V and 6 bases for J; bases not matched to a gene: 6. The CDR3 has 14 amino acids. DNA of the CDR3: TGTGCCAGCAGCATTGGACAGGGAGGCAATGAGCAGTTCTTC. Protein sequence: CASSIGQGGNEQFF.

The chain couples TRBV5-1 to TRBJ2-2, with 9 bases aligning to TRBD1. Germline-derived CDR1 and CDR2 are SGHRS and YFSETQ. V dropped 0 bases and J dropped 4; count of bases not matched to a gene: 7. The CDR3 spans 17 residues. CDR3 region: CASSLALGQGVTGELFF. The CDR3 DNA is TGCGCCAGCAGCTTGGCCCTGGGACAGGGAGTCACCGGGGAGCTGTTTTTT.

This chain links TRBV19 with TRBJ1-1; TRBD1 matches 9 bases. The CDR3 consists of 11 residues. V was clipped by 7 bases and J by 8 bases; unmatched bases: 2. The germline gives CDR1 LNHDA, CDR2 SQIVND (reference sequence). The chain's CDR3 is CASKQGAEAFF. The CDR3, as DNA: TGTGCCAGTAAACAGGGGGCCGAAGCTTTCTTT.

This clone was detected only a few times. The chain carries TRBV2 and TRBJ2-1, with 8 bases that match TRBD1. The CDR3 loop spans 13 amino acids. V trimming: 6 bases; J trimming: 11 bases; junction bases outside the gene matches: 9. Germline CDR1 reads SNHLY; CDR2 reads FYNNEI. CDR3 in amino acids: CASRMDRENKQFF. CDR3 DNA sequence: TGTGCCAGCAGGATGGACAGGGAGAATAAGCAGTTCTTC.

The gene calls are TRBV5-8 and TRBJ2-7, with 7 bases aligning to TRBD1. Germline V gives CDR1 SGHTS, CDR2 YDEGEE. The length of the CDR3 is 15 residues. V shed 3 bases and J 4 bases; nucleotides not matched to a gene: 10. The CDR3 nucleotides are TGTGCCAGCAGCTACACAGGGGCGGTAAGTTACGAGCAGTACTTC. It translates to CASSYTGAVSYEQYF. Looking up the rest from reference TRBV5-8 and TRBJ2-7 gives the full variable domain: EAGVTQSPTHLIKTRGQQATLRCSPISGHTSVYWYQQALGLGLQFLLWYDEGEERNRGNFPPRFSGRQFPNYSSELNVNALELEDSALYLCASSYTGAVSYEQYFGPGTRLTVT.

V is TRBV18 and J is TRBJ1-2, with 8 bases that match TRBD1. From germline, CDR1 is KGHSH and CDR2 LQKENI. This CDR3 spans 16 amino acids. The V gene end was trimmed by 0 bases and the J gene end by 4 bases; junction bases not matched to a gene: 7. This CDR3 is CASSPPRGLTTYGYTF. DNA of the CDR3: TGTGCCAGCTCACCACCCAGGGGGCTAACAACCTATGGCTACACCTTC.

The chain carries TRBV2 and TRBJ2-5, with TRBD2 identical over 9 bases. Germline values: CDR1 SNHLY, CDR2 FYNNEI. The CDR3 is made up of 13 amino acids. V shed 7 bases and J 4 bases; nucleotides not matched to a gene: 4. The CDR3 reads CASISGGAETQYF. DNA of the CDR3: TGTGCCAGCATTAGCGGGGGAGCAGAGACCCAGTACTTC.

The genes are TRBV4-1 and TRBJ2-5; TRBD2 aligns across 10 bases. CDR3 length equals 16 residues. From germline, CDR1 is MGHRA and CDR2 YSYEKL. After removal of 1 base from V and 5 bases from J, the junction contained 7 bases not matched to a gene. CDR3 nucleotide sequence: TGCGCCAGCAGCCAAGGGCAGCGGGGGGGCCTCGAGACCCAGTACTTC. This codes for CASSQGQRGGLETQYF.

This chain links TRBV19 with TRBJ2-1, with 9 bases that match TRBD2. The junction had 5 bases not matched to a gene; V was cut back by 3 bases and J by 8 bases. CDR1 is LNHDA and CDR2 is SQIVND in the germline V gene (reference sequence). CDR3 length equals 14 residues. CDR3 in amino acids: CASSMNSGGDEQFF. The CDR3 DNA follows: TGTGCCAGTAGTATGAATAGCGGGGGTGATGAGCAGTTCTTC.

This chain connects TRBV7-2 to TRBJ1-4; 8 nucleotides align to TRBD1. J was trimmed by 8 bases and V by 7 bases; bases with no gene match: 6. The CDR3 extends over 13 amino acids. In germline, CDR1 is SGHTA, CDR2 FQGNSA. CDR3 nucleotide sequence: TGTGCCAGCACCAACAGGGGGGGAGAAAAACTGTTTTTT. Its protein is CASTNRGGEKLFF.

The chain uses TRBV9 and TRBJ2-1; D perhaps matches TRBD2 (5 bases). Germline V gives CDR1 SGDLS, CDR2 YYNGEE. The CDR3 length is 18 residues. The V end was cut by 2 bases, the J end by 0 bases, with 18 bases between. The CDR3 region has the DNA TGTGCCAGCAGCGTTAAACCCGGCGGGTCTAGCTCCTACAATGAGCAGTTCTTC. Translation gives CASSVKPGGSSSYNEQFF. Drawing the rest from reference TRBV9 and TRBJ2-1, the complete variable domain is DSGVTQTPKHLITATGQRVTLRCSPRSGDLSVYWYQQSLDQGLQFLIQYYNGEERAKGNILERFSAQQFPDLHSELNLSSLELGDSALYFCASSVKPGGSSSYNEQFFGPGTRLTVL.

The chain employs TRBV9 and TRBJ2-1; TRBD2 matches 10 bases. Germline trimming cut 0 bases from V and 8 bases from J; bases unmatched to any gene: 5. This CDR3 has 15 amino acids. CDR1 and CDR2 (germline): SGDLS, YYNGEE. CDR3 region: CASSVESGGVYEQFF. The DNA for the CDR3 is TGTGCCAGCAGCGTAGAAAGCGGGGGGGTCTATGAGCAGTTCTTC.

V and J are TRBV12-5 and TRBJ1-4; D is unresolved. The V end was cut by 1 base, the J end by 5 bases, with 5 bases between. CDR1 and CDR2 (germline): LGHNT, FRNRAP. This CDR3 region has 13 residues. CDR3 region: CASGLDANEKLFF. CDR3 in DNA: TGTGCTAGTGGTTTGGACGCGAATGAAAAACTGTTTTTT.

The J gene is TRBJ2-7, the V gene TRBV5-6; possibly TRBD1 for D (5 bases). The germline V gene encodes CDR1 SGHDT and CDR2 YYEEEE. The CDR3 covers 13 residues. Deletions cut 4 bases from V and 6 bases from J, with 14 bases between. The CDR3 loop is CASSLGHISEQYF. In DNA form, the CDR3 reads TGTGCCAGCAGCCTAGGACATATCTCCGAGCAGTACTTC.

This chain joins TRBV6-6 and TRBJ1-1; D gene uncertain. Trimming left V 3 bases short and J 6 bases short, with 11 bases between. Germline V gives CDR1 MNHNY, CDR2 SVGAGI (reference sequence). The CDR3 is 13 residues long. CDR3 sequence (DNA): TGTGCCAGCAGTTATGGGCTACTCGCTGAAGCTTTCTTT. Translated, it gives CASSYGLLAEAFF.

V is TRBV6-1 and J is TRBJ1-1; TRBD1 might be the D (5 bases). Germline V CDR1 and CDR2: MNHNS, SASEGT. Trimming cost V 4 bases and J 3 bases, with 9 bases left between them. The CDR3 consists of 13 residues. CDR3 DNA sequence: TGTGCCAGCAGTGCATCCAGGGACACTGAAGCTTTCTTT. It codes for CASSASRDTEAFF.

The chain combines TRBV7-2 with TRBJ1-2; 7 bases match TRBD1. V shed 5 bases and J 9 bases; nucleotides not matched to a gene: 12. The CDR3 spans 14 residues. Per germline, CDR1 SGHTA and CDR2 FQGNSA. The CDR3 region is CASSTRQGSYRYTF. CDR3 DNA: TGTGCCAGCAGCACCCGACAGGGTTCTTATCGCTACACCTTC.

The J gene is TRBJ1-1, the V gene TRBV9, with no clear D. This CDR3 has 13 residues. Germline lookup yields CDR1 SGDLS and CDR2 YYNGEE. V lost 0 bases and J lost 0, with 3 bases in between. The CDR3 reads CASSVAVNTEAFF. The CDR3 coding sequence is TGTGCCAGCAGCGTAGCCGTGAACACTGAAGCTTTCTTT. The variable domain in full, with the rest retrieved from reference TRBV9 and TRBJ1-1, is DSGVTQTPKHLITATGQRVTLRCSPRSGDLSVYWYQQSLDQGLQFLIQYYNGEERAKGNILERFSAQQFPDLHSELNLSSLELGDSALYFCASSVAVNTEAFFGQGTRLTVV.

CDR3 nucleotide sequence: TGTGCCAGCAGCCCTGACAGGGGTCCCTACGAGCAGTACTTC. Its translation is CASSPDRGPYEQYF. The gene calls are TRBV7-3 and TRBJ2-7, with 8 bases matching TRBD1. This CDR3 region has 14 residues. Trimming removed 5 bases from V and 2 bases from J; junction bases left unmatched: 5. Germline V CDR1 and CDR2: SGHTA, FQGTGA.

V usage is TRBV4-2 and J usage is TRBJ2-7; 7 nucleotides agree with TRBD2. Germline lookup yields CDR1 LGHNA and CDR2 YNFKEQ. The V and J ends lost 0 bases and 1 base, in that order; junction bases with no gene match: 3. This CDR3 has 15 residues. CDR3 sequence (DNA): TGTGCCAGCAGCCAAGAGGGGGAGGGATCCTACGAGCAGTACTTC. Residues: CASSQEGEGSYEQYF.

The chain uses TRBV9 and TRBJ2-2; D is ambiguous. The CDR3 is 15 amino acids. The V end was cut by 0 bases, the J end by 2 bases, with 8 bases between. The germline CDR1 and CDR2 sequences are SGDLS and YYNGEE. The CDR3 DNA follows: TGTGCCAGCAGCGTAGGGCCCCTTAACACCGGGGAGCTGTTTTTT. It encodes CASSVGPLNTGELFF.